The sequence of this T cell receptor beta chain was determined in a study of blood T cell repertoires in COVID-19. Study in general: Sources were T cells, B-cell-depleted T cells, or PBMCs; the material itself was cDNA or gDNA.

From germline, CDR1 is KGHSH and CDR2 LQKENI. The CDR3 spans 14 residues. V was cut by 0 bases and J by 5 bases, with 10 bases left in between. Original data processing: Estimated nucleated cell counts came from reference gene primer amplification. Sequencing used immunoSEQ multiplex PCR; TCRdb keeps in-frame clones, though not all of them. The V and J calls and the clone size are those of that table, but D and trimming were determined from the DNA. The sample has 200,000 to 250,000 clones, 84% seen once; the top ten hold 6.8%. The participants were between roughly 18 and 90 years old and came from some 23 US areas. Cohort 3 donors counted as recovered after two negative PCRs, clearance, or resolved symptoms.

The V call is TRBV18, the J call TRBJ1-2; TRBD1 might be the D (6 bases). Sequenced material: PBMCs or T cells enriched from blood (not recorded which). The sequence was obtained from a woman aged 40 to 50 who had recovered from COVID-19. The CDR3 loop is CASSPPGRGYGYTF. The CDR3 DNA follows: TGTGCCAGCTCACCACCTGGCAGGGGATATGGCTACACCTTC.